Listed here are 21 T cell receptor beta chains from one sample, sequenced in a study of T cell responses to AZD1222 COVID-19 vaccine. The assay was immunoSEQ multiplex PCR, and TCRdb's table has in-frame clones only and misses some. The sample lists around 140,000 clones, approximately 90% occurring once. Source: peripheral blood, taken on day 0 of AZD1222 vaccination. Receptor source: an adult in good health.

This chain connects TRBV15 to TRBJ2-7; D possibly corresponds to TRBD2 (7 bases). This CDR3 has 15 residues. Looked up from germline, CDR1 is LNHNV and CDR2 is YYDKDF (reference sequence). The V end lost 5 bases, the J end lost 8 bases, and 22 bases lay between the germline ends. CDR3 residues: CATSPRGGGSVKQYF. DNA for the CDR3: TGTGCCACCAGCCCGCGGGGAGGGGGGAGTGTGAAGCAGTACTTC. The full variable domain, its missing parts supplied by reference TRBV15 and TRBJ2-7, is DAMVIQNPRYQVTQFGKPVTLSCSQTLNHNVMYWYQQKSSQAPKLLFHYYDKDFNNEADTPDNFQSRRPNTSFCFLDIRSPGLGDTAMYLCATSPRGGGSVKQYFGPGTRLTVT.

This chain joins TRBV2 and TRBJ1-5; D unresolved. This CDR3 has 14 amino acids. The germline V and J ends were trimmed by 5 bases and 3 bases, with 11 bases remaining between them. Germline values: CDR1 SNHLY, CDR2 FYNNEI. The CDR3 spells CASSRVRVNQPQHF. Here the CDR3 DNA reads TGTGCCAGCAGTAGAGTCCGGGTCAATCAGCCCCAGCATTTT. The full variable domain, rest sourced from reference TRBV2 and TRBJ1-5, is EPEVTQTPSHQVTQMGQEVILRCVPISNHLYFYWYRQILGQKVEFLVSFYNNEISEKSEIFDDQFSVERPDGSNFTLKIRSTKLEDSAMYFCASSRVRVNQPQHFGDGTRLSIL.

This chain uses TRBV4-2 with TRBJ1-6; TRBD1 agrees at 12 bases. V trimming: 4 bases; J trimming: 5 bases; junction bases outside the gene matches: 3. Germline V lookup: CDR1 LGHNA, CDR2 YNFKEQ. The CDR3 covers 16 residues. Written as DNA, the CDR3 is TGTGCCAGCAGCCCCTGGGACAGGGGGCATAATTCACCCCTCCACTTT. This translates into CASSPWDRGHNSPLHF.

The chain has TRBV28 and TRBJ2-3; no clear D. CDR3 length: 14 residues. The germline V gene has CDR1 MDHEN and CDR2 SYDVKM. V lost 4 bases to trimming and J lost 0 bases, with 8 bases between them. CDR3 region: CASSSQESTDTQYF. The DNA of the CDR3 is TGTGCCAGCAGTTCCCAGGAAAGCACAGATACGCAGTATTTT. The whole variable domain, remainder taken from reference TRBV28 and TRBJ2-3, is DVKVTQSSRYLVKRTGEKVFLECVQDMDHENMFWYRQDPGLGLRLIYFSYDVKMKEKGDIPEGYSVSREKKERFSLILESASTNQTSMYLCASSSQESTDTQYFGPGTRLTVL.

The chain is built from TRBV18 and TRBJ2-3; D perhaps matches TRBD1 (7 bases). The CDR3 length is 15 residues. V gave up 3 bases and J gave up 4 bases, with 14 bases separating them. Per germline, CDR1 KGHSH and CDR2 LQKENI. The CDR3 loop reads CASSPSRGAPDTQYF. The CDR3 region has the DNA TGTGCCAGCTCACCGAGCAGGGGGGCCCCAGATACGCAGTATTTT.

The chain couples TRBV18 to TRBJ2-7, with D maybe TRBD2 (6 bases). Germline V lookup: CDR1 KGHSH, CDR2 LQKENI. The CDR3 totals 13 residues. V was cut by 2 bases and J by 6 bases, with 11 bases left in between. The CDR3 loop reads CASSPSGEVEQYF. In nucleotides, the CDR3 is TGTGCCAGCTCACCATCGGGGGAGGTCGAGCAGTACTTC.

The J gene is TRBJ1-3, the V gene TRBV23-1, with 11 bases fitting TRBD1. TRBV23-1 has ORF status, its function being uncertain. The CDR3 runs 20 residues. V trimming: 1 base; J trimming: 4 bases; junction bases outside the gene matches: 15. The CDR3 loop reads CASSQFLLSRDRGYGNTIYF. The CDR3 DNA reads TGCGCCAGCAGTCAATTCCTTTTATCCCGGGACAGGGGGTACGGAAACACCATATATTTT.

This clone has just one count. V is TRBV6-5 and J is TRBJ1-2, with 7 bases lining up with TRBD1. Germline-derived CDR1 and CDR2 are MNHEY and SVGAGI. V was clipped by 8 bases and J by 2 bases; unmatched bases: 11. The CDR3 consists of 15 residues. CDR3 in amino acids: CASSYGGQRNYGYTF. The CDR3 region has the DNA TGTGCCAGCTCCTATGGGGGACAGAGAAACTATGGCTACACCTTC.

The CDR3, as DNA: TGTGCCAGCAGTGACTCCCAGGACGGGGAGCTGTTTTTT. Translating it yields CASSDSQDGELFF. The rearrangement links TRBV6-4 to TRBJ2-2; D gene uncertain. V lost 0 bases to trimming and J lost 7 bases, with 6 bases between them. The CDR3 has 13 residues. Germline V CDR1 and CDR2: MRHNA, SNTAGT.

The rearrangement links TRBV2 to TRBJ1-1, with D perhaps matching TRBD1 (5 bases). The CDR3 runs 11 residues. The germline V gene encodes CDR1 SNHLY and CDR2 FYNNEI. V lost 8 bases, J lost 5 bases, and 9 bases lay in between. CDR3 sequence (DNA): TGTGCCAGCGGGGGGGGAACTGAAGCTTTCTTT. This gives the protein CASGGGTEAFF.

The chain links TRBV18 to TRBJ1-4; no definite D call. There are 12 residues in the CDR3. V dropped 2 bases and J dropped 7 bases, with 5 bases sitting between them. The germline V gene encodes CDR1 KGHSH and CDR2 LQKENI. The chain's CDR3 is CASSPGSEKLFF. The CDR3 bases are TGTGCCAGCTCACCAGGAAGTGAAAAACTGTTTTTT.

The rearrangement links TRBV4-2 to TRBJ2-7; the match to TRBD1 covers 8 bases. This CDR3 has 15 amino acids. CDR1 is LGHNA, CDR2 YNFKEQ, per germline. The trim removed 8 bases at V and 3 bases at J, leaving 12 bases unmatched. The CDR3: CASGTRQGRDYEQYF. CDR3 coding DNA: TGTGCCAGCGGAACTCGACAGGGGCGGGACTACGAGCAGTACTTC.

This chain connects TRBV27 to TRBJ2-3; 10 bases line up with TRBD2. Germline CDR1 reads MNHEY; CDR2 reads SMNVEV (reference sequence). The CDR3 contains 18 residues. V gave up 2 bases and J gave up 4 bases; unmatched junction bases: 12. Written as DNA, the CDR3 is TGTGCCAGCAGTTTACTAGCGGGAGCCCCTATGCGCGCAGATACGCAGTATTTT. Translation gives CASSLLAGAPMRADTQYF.

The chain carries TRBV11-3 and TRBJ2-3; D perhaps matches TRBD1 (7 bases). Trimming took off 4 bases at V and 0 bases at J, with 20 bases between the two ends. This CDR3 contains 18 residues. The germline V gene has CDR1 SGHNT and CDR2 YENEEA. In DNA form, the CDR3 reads TGTGCCAGCAGCTCCGCCTTCGGAGGGACAGCTAGCACAGATACGCAGTATTTT. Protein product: CASSSAFGGTASTDTQYF.

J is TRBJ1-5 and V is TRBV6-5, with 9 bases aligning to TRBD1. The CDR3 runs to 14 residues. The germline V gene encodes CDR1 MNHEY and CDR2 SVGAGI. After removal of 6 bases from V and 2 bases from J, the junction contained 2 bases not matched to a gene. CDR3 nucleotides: TGTGCCAGCAGCCGACAGGGGGGCAATCAGCCCCAGCATTTT. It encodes CASSRQGGNQPQHF.

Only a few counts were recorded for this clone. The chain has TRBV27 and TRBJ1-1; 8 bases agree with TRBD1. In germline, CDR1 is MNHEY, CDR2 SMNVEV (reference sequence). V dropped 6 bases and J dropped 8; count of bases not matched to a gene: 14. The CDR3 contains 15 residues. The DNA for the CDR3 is TGTGCCAGCAGGCCGACCGGGACAGGAGGACTGGAAGCTTTCTTT. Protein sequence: CASRPTGTGGLEAFF.

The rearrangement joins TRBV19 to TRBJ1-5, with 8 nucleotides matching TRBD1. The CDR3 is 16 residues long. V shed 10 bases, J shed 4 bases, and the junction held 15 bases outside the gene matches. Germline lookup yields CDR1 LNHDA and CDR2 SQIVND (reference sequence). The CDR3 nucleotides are TGTGCCACTGAGATCCGGACAGGGCCTACTAATCAGCCCCAGCATTTT. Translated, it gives CATEIRTGPTNQPQHF. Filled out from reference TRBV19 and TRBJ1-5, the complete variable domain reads DGGITQSPKYLFRKEGQNVTLSCEQNLNHDAMYWYRQDPGQGLRLIYYSQIVNDFQKGDIAEGYSVSREKKESFPLTVTSAQKNPTAFYLCATEIRTGPTNQPQHFGDGTRLSIL.

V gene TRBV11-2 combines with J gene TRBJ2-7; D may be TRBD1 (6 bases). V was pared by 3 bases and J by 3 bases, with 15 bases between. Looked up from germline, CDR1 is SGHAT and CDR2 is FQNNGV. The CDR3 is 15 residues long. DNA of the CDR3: TGTGCCAGCAGCTTCCCGGGACACCTAAACTACGAGCAGTACTTC. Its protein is CASSFPGHLNYEQYF. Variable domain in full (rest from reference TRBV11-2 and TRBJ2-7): EAGVAQSPRYKIIEKRQSVAFWCNPISGHATLYWYQQILGQGPKLLIQFQNNGVVDDSQLPKDRFSAERLKGVDSTLKIQPAKLEDSAVYLCASSFPGHLNYEQYFGPGTRLTVT.

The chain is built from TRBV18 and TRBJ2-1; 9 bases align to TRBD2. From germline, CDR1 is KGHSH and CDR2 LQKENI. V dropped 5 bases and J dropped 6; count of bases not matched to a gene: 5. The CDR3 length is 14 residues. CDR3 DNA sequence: TGTGCCAGCTCATCGCGGACTAGCGTCAATGAGCAGTTCTTC. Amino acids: CASSSRTSVNEQFF. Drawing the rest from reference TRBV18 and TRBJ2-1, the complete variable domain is NAGVMQNPRHLVRRRGQEARLRCSPMKGHSHVYWYRQLPEEGLKFMVYLQKENIIDESGMPKERFSAEFPKEGPSILRIQQVVRGDSAAYFCASSSRTSVNEQFFGPGTRLTVL.

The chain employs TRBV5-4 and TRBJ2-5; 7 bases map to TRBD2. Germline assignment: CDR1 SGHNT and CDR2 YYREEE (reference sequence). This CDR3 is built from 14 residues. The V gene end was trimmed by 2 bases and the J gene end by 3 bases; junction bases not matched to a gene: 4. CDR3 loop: CASSFGGVEETQYF. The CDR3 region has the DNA TGTGCCAGCAGCTTTGGGGGGGTTGAAGAGACCCAGTACTTC.

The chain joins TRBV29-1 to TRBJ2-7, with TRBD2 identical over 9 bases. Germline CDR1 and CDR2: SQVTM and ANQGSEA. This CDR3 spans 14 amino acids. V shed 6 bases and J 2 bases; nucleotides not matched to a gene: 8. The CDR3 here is CSVLTSGGAYEQYF. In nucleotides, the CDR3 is TGCAGCGTCCTGACTAGCGGAGGGGCCTACGAGCAGTACTTC.